This TCR beta chain was sequenced for a study of graft-versus-host responses after intestinal transplantation. At the level of the study: For two to three years after anti-thymocyte globulin induction, all recipients took tacrolimus and steroids.

Clones were sequenced by immunoSEQ multiplex PCR, and TCRdb holds only the in-frame ones, with some missing. The data hold under 65,000 clones, with about 94% observed a single time. Regarding this clone: Its antigen is as yet unknown.

V was pared by 1 base and J by 5 bases, with 6 bases between. This CDR3 has 13 residues. Germline V lookup: CDR1 SGHTA, CDR2 FQGTGA. Sequenced here: unstimulated CD4+ T cells sorted from spleen or lymph node cells, sampled before transplant. The chain joins TRBV7-3 to TRBJ2-1; D gene ambiguous. The receptor was derived from a human donor who was the organ donor for an intestinal transplant. CDR3 region: CASSLNQDNEQFF. The CDR3 DNA reads TGTGCCAGCAGCTTAAATCAGGACAATGAGCAGTTCTTC.